The sequence of this T cell receptor (beta chain) was determined in a study of T cell responses to AZD1222 COVID-19 vaccine. Study context: Second-dose recipients at about 4 or about 12 weeks were treated as one pooled group.

The method was immunoSEQ multiplex PCR; TCRdb's version includes in-frame clones alone and lacks a portion of them. The repertoire holds 110,000 or so clones, approximately 91% seen once, with roughly 15% in the top ten. With regard to this clone: Its target is not known.

Study-level points and caveats: No day 14 peak samples; only post-peak repertoires were characterized. The CD4 TCRs associated with vaccination extended across spike and predominated at 160-218 and 743-854. Spike-specific TCRs gained breadth and depth after people received two AZD1222 doses.

J lost 4 bases, V lost 6 bases, and 10 bases had no gene match. In germline, CDR1 is SGHVS, CDR2 FQNEAQ. The CDR3 spans 18 residues. This TCR was recovered from an adult in good health. This sample comprised peripheral blood, obtained on day 0 of AZD1222 vaccination. V is TRBV7-8 and J is TRBJ2-2; TRBD2 agrees at 14 bases. The CDR3 DNA reads TGTGCCAGCAGACCAGGACTAGCGGGGGGCCGTGGCACCGGGGAGCTGTTTTTT. Its protein is CASRPGLAGGRGTGELFF.